This T cell receptor (beta chain) came from a study of blood T cell repertoires in COVID-19. Study overall: Spain, Italy and the United States supplied samples that represented acute and convalescent COVID-19. Sources were T cells, B-cell-depleted T cells, or PBMCs; the material itself was cDNA or gDNA.

CDR3 length equals 15 residues. Trimming at V came to 0 bases and at J to 7 bases, leaving 3 bases not matched to a gene. The germline gives CDR1 LGHDT, CDR2 YNNKEL (reference sequence). The table lists this clone with a count of one. The authors' processing: Reference gene primers were amplified, and this amplification served to estimate nucleated cell counts. Profiled with immunoSEQ multiplex PCR; TCRdb holds only in-frame clones, not every one. That table gives V, J and clone size, and the DNA gave D and trimming. The repertoire holds 40,000 to 55,000 clones, 85% to 95% seen once, with around 5.3% in the top ten.

This chain uses TRBV3-1 (or the pseudogene TRBV3-2) with TRBJ2-4; 10 positions match TRBD2. Sequenced input: peripheral blood. This TCR derives from a human donor in a cohort sampled during active COVID-19. CDR3 protein: CASSQDLGLANIQYF. CDR3 DNA: TGTGCCAGCAGCCAAGATTTGGGACTAGCGAACATTCAGTACTTC.